What follows describes a single TCR beta chain. The record originates from a study of blood T cell repertoires in COVID-19. Study context: Spain, Italy and the United States supplied samples that represented acute and convalescent COVID-19.

CDR3 length: 13 residues. Per germline, CDR1 SGHTA and CDR2 FQGNSA. V lost 2 bases and J 1 base, leaving 4 bases between the germline ends. Method: immunoSEQ multiplex PCR; TCRdb's copy keeps in-frame clones and lacks some. Of about 280,000 clones in the sample, 75% to 90% were seen once. The V gene is TRBV7-2, the J gene TRBJ2-3, with no clear D. The receptor was isolated from a woman aged 50 to 60 who had recovered from COVID-19. Material for sequencing was PBMCs or T cells enriched from blood (not recorded which). CDR3 bases: TGTGCCAGCAGCTTACTAGGCACAGATACGCAGTATTTT. Amino acid sequence: CASSLLGTDTQYF.